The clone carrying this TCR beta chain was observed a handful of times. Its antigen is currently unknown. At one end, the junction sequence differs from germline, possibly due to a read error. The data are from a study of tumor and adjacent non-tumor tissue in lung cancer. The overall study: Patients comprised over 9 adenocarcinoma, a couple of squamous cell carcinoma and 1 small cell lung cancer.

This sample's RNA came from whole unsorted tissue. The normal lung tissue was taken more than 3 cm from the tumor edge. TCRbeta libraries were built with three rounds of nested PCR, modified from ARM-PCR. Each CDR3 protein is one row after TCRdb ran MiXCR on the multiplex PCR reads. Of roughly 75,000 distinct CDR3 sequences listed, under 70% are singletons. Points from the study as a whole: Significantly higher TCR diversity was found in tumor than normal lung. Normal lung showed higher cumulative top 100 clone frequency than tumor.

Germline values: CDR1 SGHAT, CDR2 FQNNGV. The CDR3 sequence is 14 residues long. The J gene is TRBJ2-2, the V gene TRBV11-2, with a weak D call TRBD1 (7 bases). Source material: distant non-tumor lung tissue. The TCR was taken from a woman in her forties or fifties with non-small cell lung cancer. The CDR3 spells CASSRGRDTGELLF. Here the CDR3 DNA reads TGTGCCAGCAGCAGGGGGCGGGACACCGGGGAGCTCTTATTT.